The rows below give T cell receptor beta chains drawn from one sample of a study of shared clonotypes between healthy human individuals. Produced via immunoSEQ multiplex PCR; TCRdb's table is partial and in-frame only. The table includes more than 2,000,000 clones, around nine tenths detected once. The sample was naive CD4+ T cells sorted from blood. Every receptor here comes from a man aged 18-30 years in good health. Each CDR3 is given with its conserved first and last residue. The D gene is left open where the match is weak. Clone size is shown for a subset of rows, as once, few, many or a class of expanded clone.

abundance | j_gene | d_gene | v_gene | CDR3aa | CDR3nt
once | TRBJ1-2 | TRBD1 | TRBV9 | CASSPRLDRLAGYTF | TGTGCCAGCAGCCCTCGATTGGACAGGCTAGCTGGCTACACCTTC
- | TRBJ1-5 | TRBD1 | TRBV27 | CASSAGQGYQPQHF | TGTGCCAGCAGCGCAGGACAGGGGTATCAGCCCCAGCATTTT
- | TRBJ2-1 | TRBD1 | TRBV19 | CATRRQGYNEQFF | TGTGCCACCAGGAGACAGGGGTACAATGAGCAGTTCTTC
- | TRBJ2-7 | TRBD1 | TRBV11-2 | CASSLLDRGSYEQYF | TGTGCCAGCAGCTTATTGGACAGGGGCTCCTACGAGCAGTACTTC
- | TRBJ2-2 | TRBD1 | TRBV7-2 | CASSFLDRVDGELFF | TGTGCCAGCAGCTTCTTGGACAGGGTTGACGGGGAGCTGTTTTTT
few | TRBJ1-6 | - | TRBV6-6 | CASVKDPYNSPLHF | TGTGCCAGCGTCAAGGATCCCTATAATTCACCCCTCCACTTT
- | TRBJ1-2 | - | TRBV7-2 | CASSPQSIYGYTF | TGTGCCAGCAGCCCCCAGAGTATTTATGGCTACACCTTC
- | TRBJ2-3 | TRBD2 | TRBV5-5 | CASSSGLAGSDTQYF | TGTGCCAGCAGCTCGGGACTAGCAGGGTCAGATACGCAGTATTTT
- | TRBJ2-7 | - | TRBV5-6 | CASSGRLRSYEQYF | TGTGCCAGCAGCGGCAGACTGCGCTCCTACGAGCAGTACTTC
- | TRBJ1-5 | TRBD1 | TRBV6-6 | CASSQTGFNQPQHF | TGTGCCAGCAGCCAGACAGGGTTTAATCAGCCCCAGCATTTT
- | TRBJ1-2 | - | TRBV5-1 | CASSLALRTDYTF | TGCGCCAGCAGCTTGGCCCTCCGGACAGACTACACCTTC
- | TRBJ1-2 | - | TRBV7-2 | CASSLDPGGYGYTF | TGTGCCAGCAGCTTAGACCCGGGGGGGTATGGCTACACCTTC
- | TRBJ2-1 | - | TRBV18 | CASSQAVHEQFF | TGTGCCAGCTCCCAAGCAGTTCATGAGCAGTTCTTC
- | TRBJ2-7 | TRBD2 | TRBV7-2 | CASSPRTSGDYEQYF | TGTGCCAGCAGCCCAAGGACTAGCGGAGACTACGAGCAGTACTTC
- | TRBJ2-5 | - | TRBV7-3 | CASSLESMGTQYF | TGTGCCAGCAGCTTAGAGTCTATGGGGACCCAGTACTTC
- | TRBJ1-4 | - | TRBV5-6 | CASSLAPINEKLFF | TGTGCCAGCAGCTTGGCGCCAATTAATGAAAAACTGTTTTTT
- | TRBJ1-2 | - | TRBV7-9 | CASSLGRVGYGYTF | TGTGCCAGCAGCTTGGGCAGGGTCGGCTATGGCTACACCTTC
- | TRBJ1-4 | TRBD1 | TRBV5-6 | CASSPDRGNEKLFF | TGTGCCAGCAGCCCGGACAGGGGTAATGAAAAACTGTTTTTT
- | TRBJ2-3 | TRBD2 | TRBV5-4 | CASSLAGGATDTQYF | TGTGCCAGCAGCTTGGCCGGGGGGGCAACAGATACGCAGTATTTT
- | TRBJ1-2 | - | TRBV25-1 | CASSAPGTTNYGYTF | TGTGCCAGCAGTGCCCCAGGGACCACTAACTATGGCTACACCTTC
- | TRBJ2-7 | TRBD1 | TRBV10-3 | CAISPDRGINYEQYF | TGTGCCATCAGTCCGGACAGGGGAATAAATTACGAGCAGTACTTC
- | TRBJ2-3 | - | TRBV6-5 | CASKHQGPDTQYF | TGTGCCAGCAAACACCAGGGTCCAGATACGCAGTATTTT
- | TRBJ2-7 | - | TRBV7-9 | CASSLAPNEQYF | TGTGCCAGCAGCTTAGCTCCAAACGAGCAGTACTTC
- | TRBJ2-1 | TRBD2 | TRBV2 | CASSHRSFTPGTSTNEQFF | TGTGCCAGCAGTCACAGATCTTTCACACCCGGGACTAGCACTAATGAGCAGTTCTTC
- | TRBJ2-1 | - | TRBV18 | CASSPPGGSAPPYNEQFF | TGTGCCAGCTCACCACCGGGCGGTTCTGCGCCCCCGTACAATGAGCAGTTCTTC
- | TRBJ1-2 | - | TRBV5-1 | CASSLALGGSGQYGYTF | TGCGCCAGCAGCTTGGCTCTTGGCGGGAGCGGGCAATATGGCTACACCTTC
- | TRBJ2-3 | TRBD1 | TRBV10-2 | CASRGTADVRDTQYF | TGCGCCAGCAGGGGGACAGCCGATGTCCGGGATACGCAGTATTTT
once | TRBJ2-7 | TRBD2 | TRBV7-2 | CASSLDRGAYEQYF | TGTGCCAGCAGCTTAGATCGGGGGGCCTACGAGCAGTACTTC
- | TRBJ1-2 | - | TRBV9 | CASSVGNLYVDGYTF | TGTGCCAGCAGCGTAGGTAACCTGTACGTCGATGGCTACACCTTC
- | TRBJ1-2 | TRBD1 | TRBV7-2 | CASSQTGEYSGYTF | TGTGCCAGCAGCCAGACAGGGGAATATAGTGGCTACACCTTC
- | TRBJ2-5 | - | TRBV19 | CASSVNRDSGETQYF | TGTGCCAGTAGTGTCAACAGGGATAGTGGAGAGACCCAGTACTTC
- | TRBJ2-3 | TRBD2 | TRBV28 | CASSRGLAPSTDTQYF | TGTGCCAGCAGCCGGGGACTAGCCCCTTCTACAGATACGCAGTATTTT